A selection of T cell receptor beta chains follows, all from one sample in a study of T cells in Graves' hyperthyroidism and ophthalmopathy. Each CDR3 protein is one row after TCRdb ran MiXCR on the multiplex PCR reads. The repertoire holds around 600,000 distinct CDR3 sequences, with over 12% as singletons. Sequenced sample: blood. These TCRs come from a young woman with Graves' ophthalmopathy. Both conserved end residues are part of each CDR3. A D gene is named only where the DNA matches it firmly. Size values are once, few and many counts, or a class for expanded clones, and some rows have none.

size: many
D: .
V: TRBV15
J: TRBJ2-1
DNA: TGTGCCACCAGCAGAGATCTAGGGACGGGGATCCACAATGAGCAGTTCTTC
CDR3: CATSRDLGTGIHNEQFF

size: many
D: .
V: TRBV28
J: TRBJ2-6
DNA: TGTGCCAGCAGTGCGCCCGGAGGGGCTGGGGCCAACGTCCTGACTTTC
CDR3: CASSAPGGAGANVLTF

size: few
D: .
V: TRBV30
J: TRBJ2-3
DNA: TGTGCCTGGAAGCTGGGACTAGATACGCAGTATTTT
CDR3: CAWKLGLDTQYF

size: few
D: TRBD1
V: TRBV5-1
J: TRBJ2-1
DNA: TGCGCCAGCAGCTTGACCGACAGGGGACGGGACAATGAGCAGTTCTTC
CDR3: CASSLTDRGRDNEQFF

size: many
D: .
V: TRBV28
J: TRBJ2-2
DNA: TGTGCCAGCAGTTTAGGAGACGCGAACACCGGGGAGCTGTTTTTT
CDR3: CASSLGDANTGELFF

size: many
D: .
V: TRBV20-1
J: TRBJ2-3
DNA: TGCAGTGCTTCCTCAGGGGTCAACACAGATACGCAGTATTTT
CDR3: CSASSGVNTDTQYF

size: few
D: .
V: TRBV15
J: TRBJ2-1
DNA: TGTGCCACCAGCAGAGATGGGCCGGGAGTGGGGTACAATGAGCAGTTCTTC
CDR3: CATSRDGPGVGYNEQFF

size: .
D: TRBD2
V: TRBV13
J: TRBJ2-1
DNA: TGTGCCAGCACCACTTGGGAGGGGCCACGGTTCTTC
CDR3: CASTTWEGPRFF

size: few
D: .
V: TRBV9
J: TRBJ1-1
DNA: TGTGCCAGCAGCTCCGGACAGCGACTCACTGAAGCTTTCTTT
CDR3: CASSSGQRLTEAFF

size: .
D: .
V: TRBV12-3/TRBV12-4
J: TRBJ2-5
DNA: TGTGCCAGCAGTTTATGGGGGTCGCAGTCCCAGTACTTC
CDR3: CASSLWGSQSQYF

size: few
D: TRBD1
V: TRBV2
J: TRBJ1-4
DNA: TGTGCCACTATAGACAGGGGCGTTGAAAAACTGTTTTTT
CDR3: CATIDRGVEKLFF

size: many
D: .
V: TRBV12-3/TRBV12-4
J: TRBJ1-5
DNA: TGTGCCAGCAGTTACAGACGCAATCAGCCCCAGCATTTT
CDR3: CASSYRRNQPQHF

size: .
D: .
V: TRBV7-9
J: TRBJ2-2
DNA: TGTGCCAGCAGCTCTCTCGGACCCGGGGAGCTGTTTTTT
CDR3: CASSSLGPGELFF

size: many
D: .
V: TRBV19
J: TRBJ1-1
DNA: TGTGCCAGTAGTATTACCCTGATGAACACTGAAGCTTTCTTT
CDR3: CASSITLMNTEAFF

size: many
D: .
V: TRBV24-1
J: TRBJ1-5
DNA: TGTGCCACCAGTGATTCAATAGGGGGGCAGCCCCAGCATTTT
CDR3: CATSDSIGGQPQHF